These 8 T cell receptor beta chains share one sample of origin, sequenced in a study of blood T cells in healthy people across ages (dated by TCRdb to about 2015). Receptor amplification or capture employed 5' RACE. A second PCR of about 6 to 11 cycles was performed with a sample-barcoded 5' primer and a J-beta primer mix. The public reads were reprocessed in TCRdb via fastp at Q25 and MiXCR, keeping in-frame beta chains. Every distinct CDR3 protein forms one entry, paired with its most common genes and DNA. Here the sample has around 2 million distinct CDR3 sequences; about 39% occur a single time. Under 25% of the sample is taken by the ten largest. The sequencing sample was made of blood. These receptors originate from a human donor in good health.

In its sample, this clonotype was seen once. The V call is TRBV9, the J call TRBJ1-2, with TRBD1 matching 8 bases. With V trimmed by 3 bases and J by 7 bases, 5 bases remained unmatched. The CDR3 sequence is 13 residues long. Germline loops: CDR1 SGDLS, CDR2 YYNGEE. The CDR3 sequence: CASSAPGGSGYTF. In nucleotides, the CDR3 is TGTGCCAGCAGCGCACCAGGGGGCAGTGGCTACACCTTC.

The genes are TRBV7-2 and TRBJ2-5; either TRBD1 or TRBD2 may fit D (5 bases each). Germline V gene data show CDR1 as SGHTA and CDR2 as FQGNSA. The V end was cut by 4 bases, the J end by 3 bases, with 18 bases between. The CDR3 extends over 16 amino acids. The CDR3 DNA reads as TGTGCCAGCAGCTCACCCGGGACCGCACTAAAAGAGACCCAGTACTTC. The encoded protein is CASSSPGTALKETQYF.

The chain couples TRBV4-2 to TRBJ1-5, with D maybe TRBD1 (5 bases). The CDR3 loop spans 16 amino acids. Deletions cut 0 bases from V and 8 bases from J, with 17 bases between. CDR1 is LGHNA, CDR2 YNFKEQ, per germline. The CDR3 is CASSQEGKQGGKPQHF. The CDR3 DNA reads as TGTGCCAGCAGCCAAGAGGGTAAGCAGGGCGGCAAGCCCCAGCATTTT.

The rearrangement joins TRBV4-3 to TRBJ2-1; the match to TRBD1 covers 7 bases. CDR3 length: 15 amino acids. The V and J ends lost 4 bases and 4 bases, in that order; junction bases with no gene match: 7. Per germline, CDR1 LGHNA and CDR2 YSLEER. CDR3 in DNA: TGCGCCAGCAGCCCGCTTAACAGGGGTTACAATGAGCAGTTCTTC. Translated: CASSPLNRGYNEQFF.

This clonotype was counted a few times. The chain links TRBV7-9 to TRBJ1-2, with D tentatively TRBD1 (5 bases). Trimming pared 0 bases from V and 6 bases from J, leaving 14 bases between. The CDR3 runs 15 residues. Germline assignment: CDR1 SEHNR and CDR2 FQNEAQ (reference sequence). CDR3 residues: CASSLAGQGKDGYTF. DNA of the CDR3: TGTGCCAGCAGCTTAGCTGGGCAGGGAAAGGATGGCTACACCTTC.

V and J are TRBV6-1 and TRBJ1-4; weak D call: TRBD1 (6 bases). CDR3 length: 14 amino acids. Germline-derived CDR1 and CDR2 are MNHNS and SASEGT. V lost 2 bases and J lost 6, with 10 bases in between. The CDR3 nucleotides are TGTGCCAGCAGTGAATATAGGACAGATGAAAAACTGTTTTTT. It is translated as CASSEYRTDEKLFF.

The chain carries TRBV6-2 or TRBV6-3 and TRBJ2-1; a weak D match, TRBD2 (6 bases). The CDR3 length is 15 residues. Trimming removed 2 bases at V and 7 bases at J, with 15 bases between. CDR1 and CDR2 (germline): MNHEY, SVGEGT. The CDR3 nucleotides read TGTGCCAGCAGTTACGGGAGGAGGGATTCGAATGAGCAGTTCTTC. This translates into CASSYGRRDSNEQFF.

This clonotype was detected only a few times. This sequence joins TRBV7-9 and TRBJ2-3; D is unresolved. From germline, CDR1 is SEHNR and CDR2 FQNEAQ (reference sequence). The CDR3 is 12 amino acids. V was pared by 4 bases and J by 8 bases, with 10 bases between. CDR3 nucleotides: TGTGCCAGCAGCTCCTCCGGGTCTACGCAGTATTTT. It translates to CASSSSGSTQYF.